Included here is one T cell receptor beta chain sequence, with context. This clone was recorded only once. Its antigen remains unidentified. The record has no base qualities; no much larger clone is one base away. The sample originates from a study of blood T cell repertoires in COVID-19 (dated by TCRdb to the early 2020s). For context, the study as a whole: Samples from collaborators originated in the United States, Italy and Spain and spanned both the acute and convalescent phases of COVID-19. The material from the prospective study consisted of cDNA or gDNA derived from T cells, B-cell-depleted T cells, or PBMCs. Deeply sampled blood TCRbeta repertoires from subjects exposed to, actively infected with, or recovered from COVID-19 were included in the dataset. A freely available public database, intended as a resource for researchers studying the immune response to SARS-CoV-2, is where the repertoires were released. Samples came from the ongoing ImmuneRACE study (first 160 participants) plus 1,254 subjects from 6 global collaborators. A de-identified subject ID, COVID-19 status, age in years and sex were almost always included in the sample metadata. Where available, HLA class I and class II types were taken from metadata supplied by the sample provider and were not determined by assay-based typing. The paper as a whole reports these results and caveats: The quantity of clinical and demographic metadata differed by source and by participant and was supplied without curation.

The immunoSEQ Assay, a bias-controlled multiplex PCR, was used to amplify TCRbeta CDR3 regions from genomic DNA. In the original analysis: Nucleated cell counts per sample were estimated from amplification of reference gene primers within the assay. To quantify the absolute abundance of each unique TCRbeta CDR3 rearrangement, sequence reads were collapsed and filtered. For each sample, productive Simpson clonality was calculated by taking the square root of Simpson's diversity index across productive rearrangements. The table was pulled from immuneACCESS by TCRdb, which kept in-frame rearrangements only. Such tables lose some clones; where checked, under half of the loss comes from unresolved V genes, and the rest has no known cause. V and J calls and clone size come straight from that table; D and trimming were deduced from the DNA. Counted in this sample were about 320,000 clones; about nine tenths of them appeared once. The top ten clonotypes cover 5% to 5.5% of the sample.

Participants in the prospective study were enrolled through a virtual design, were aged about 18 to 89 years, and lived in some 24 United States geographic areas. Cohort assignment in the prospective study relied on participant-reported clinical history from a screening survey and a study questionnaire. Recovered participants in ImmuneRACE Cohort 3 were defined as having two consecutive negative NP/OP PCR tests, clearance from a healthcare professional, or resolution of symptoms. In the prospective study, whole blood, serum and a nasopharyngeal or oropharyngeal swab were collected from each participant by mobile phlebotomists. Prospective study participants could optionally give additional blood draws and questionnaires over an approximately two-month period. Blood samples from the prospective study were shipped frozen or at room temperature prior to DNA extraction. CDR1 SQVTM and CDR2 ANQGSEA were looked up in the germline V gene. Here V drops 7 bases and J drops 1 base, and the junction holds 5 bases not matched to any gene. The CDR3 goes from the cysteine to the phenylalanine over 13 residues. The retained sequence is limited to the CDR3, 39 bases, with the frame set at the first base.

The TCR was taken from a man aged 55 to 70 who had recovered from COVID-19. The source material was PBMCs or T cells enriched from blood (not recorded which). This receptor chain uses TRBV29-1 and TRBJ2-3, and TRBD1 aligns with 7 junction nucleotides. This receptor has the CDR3 CSGRQGGTDTQYF. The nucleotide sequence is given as TGCAGCGGACGACAGGGTGGCACAGATACGCAGTATTTT.